These 5 T cell receptor beta chains came from one sample sequenced in a study of T cell responses to AZD1222 COVID-19 vaccine. Assay: immunoSEQ multiplex PCR; the TCRdb copy retains only in-frame clones and omits some. This sample has about 150,000 clones, with almost 95% found just once. The specimen comprised peripheral blood, sampled on day 0 of AZD1222 vaccination. The origin of the receptors is an adult in good health.

This chain uses TRBV5-1 with TRBJ2-7; 8 nucleotides align to TRBD2. The V and J ends lost 5 bases and 2 bases, in that order; junction bases with no gene match: 9. This CDR3 comprises 15 residues. CDR1 SGHRS and CDR2 YFSETQ come from the germline V gene. This CDR3 is CASSFHGRGTYEQYF. Written as DNA, the CDR3 is TGCGCCAGCAGTTTTCACGGGAGGGGCACCTACGAGCAGTACTTC.

CDR3 loop: CASSPQRRGTEAFF. The DNA of the CDR3 is TGTGCCAGCTCACCACAGCGTAGGGGAACTGAAGCTTTCTTT. The chain carries TRBV18 and TRBJ1-1, with D possibly being TRBD1 (5 bases). V shed 1 base and J shed 5 bases, with 11 bases lying between them. From germline, CDR1 is KGHSH and CDR2 LQKENI. The CDR3 consists of 14 residues.

The genes are TRBV24-1 and TRBJ2-1; D is perhaps TRBD1 or TRBD2 (6 bases each). Trimming stripped 3 bases from V and 6 bases from J, with 14 bases between. CDR3 length equals 15 residues. Per the germline V gene, CDR1 is KGHDR and CDR2 is SFDVKD. The CDR3 reads CATSDNQGTRNEQFF. The DNA for the CDR3 is TGTGCCACCAGTGATAACCAGGGGACTCGCAATGAGCAGTTCTTC.

This clone was observed a few times. The CDR3, as DNA: TGTGCCAGCAGTGGAAAGCAGCCCCAGCATTTT. Translation gives CASSGKQPQHF. The chain employs TRBV28 and TRBJ1-5; D unresolved. In germline, CDR1 is MDHEN, CDR2 SYDVKM. V was cut by 5 bases and J by 7 bases, with 6 bases left in between. This CDR3 is built from 11 residues.

The CDR3 DNA reads as TGTGCCAGCAGCTCGGACAGGGGGCATGGCTACACCTTC. Its translation: CASSSDRGHGYTF. The chain joins TRBV12-3 or TRBV12-4 to TRBJ1-2; TRBD1 matches at 11 bases. Losses at the gene ends were 6 bases for V and 6 bases for J; bases not matched to a gene: 3. CDR3 length: 13 residues.